This T cell receptor (beta chain) is from a study of CD8 T cells in ankylosing spondylitis. This clonotype has more than one count but fewer than ten. What it binds is unknown. TCRdb independently ran MiXCR on the 5' RACE reads; one entry per CDR3 protein. The sample records just over 350,000 distinct CDR3 sequences, 20% being singletons. Per germline, CDR1 MNHEY and CDR2 SMNVEV (reference sequence). Trimming cost V 4 bases and J 4 bases, with 11 bases left between them. CDR3 length: 13 residues. The study, taken as a whole, reports: Past research had described some motif variants in reactive arthritis synovial fluid and blood. CD8+ cells made up the disease-linked clones, which were relatively rare in peripheral blood.

The receptor was isolated from a male donor with ankylosing spondylitis or in good health (not recorded which). The sequencing sample was made of blood, either unsorted or a sorted T cell fraction (not recorded which). The chain uses TRBV27 and TRBJ2-7; D uncertain. The chain's CDR3 is CASSWNRLYEQYF. For the CDR3, the DNA is TGTGCCAGCAGTTGGAACCGACTTTACGAGCAGTACTTC.